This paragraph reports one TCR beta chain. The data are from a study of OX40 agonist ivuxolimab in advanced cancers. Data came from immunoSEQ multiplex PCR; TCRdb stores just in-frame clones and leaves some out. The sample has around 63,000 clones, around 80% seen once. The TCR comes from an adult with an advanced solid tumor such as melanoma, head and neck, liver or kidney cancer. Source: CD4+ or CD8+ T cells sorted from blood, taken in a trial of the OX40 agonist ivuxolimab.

Written as DNA, the CDR3 is TGTGCCATCAGTGACCTCAGCTATGGCTACACCTTC. Translated: CAISDLSYGYTF. The rearrangement uses TRBV10-3 and TRBJ1-2; D remains ambiguous. V gave up 3 bases and J gave up 4 bases, with 6 bases separating them. The CDR3 contains 12 residues. CDR1 and CDR2 from the germline V gene are ENHRY and SYGVKD.